This T cell receptor (beta chain) was recovered during a study of cytomegalovirus exposure and HLA in healthy donors. The wider study: The same platform was used for the 120 validation repertoires and the roughly 700 first-cohort repertoires, a later analysis reported. General study findings and limits: The study flagged around 150 TCR beta chains as cytomegalovirus-associated.

Among the roughly 120 subjects of the validation cohort, separate from the roughly 670-subject first cohort, were the donors. The CDR3 has 17 amino acids. V dropped 5 bases and J dropped 0; count of bases not matched to a gene: 13. From germline, CDR1 is SQVTM and CDR2 ANQGSEA. Note on this clone: Its antigen is not known.

This table comes from immunoSEQ multiplex PCR, and its TCRdb copy is limited to in-frame clones, with some not included. Here the sample spans some 320,000 clones, about 90% being singletons. This TCR was recovered from a woman aged 25-40 years in good health and CMV-seropositive. The chain is built from TRBV29-1 and TRBJ1-5; 7 bases fit TRBD1. Sequencing was carried out using PBMCs. DNA of the CDR3: TGCAGCGTTTTAGGGCAGGGGGGTCCTTATAGCAATCAGCCCCAGCATTTT. This gives the protein CSVLGQGGPYSNQPQHF.